The following is a T cell receptor (beta chain) sequence with its context. This record comes from a study of early T cells in non-severe SARS-CoV-2 infection. CDR1 is SGHTA, CDR2 FQGNSA, per germline. V lost 2 bases to trimming and J lost 7 bases, with 14 bases between them. This CDR3 has 14 residues. From the 5' RACE reads, TCRdb called clonotypes with MiXCR, one entry per CDR3 protein. Found here are 50,000 to 60,000 distinct CDR3 sequences, 10% of them singletons; the top ten hold about 4.3%. The clonotype comes from an adult who was a healthcare worker with PCR-confirmed SARS-CoV-2 infection or an uninfected control (not recorded which). The chain uses TRBV7-2 and TRBJ1-2; a possible D gene is TRBD1 (5 bases). Sequencing was done on a sample of whole blood. The CDR3 region is CASSLFSRESGYTF. For the CDR3, the DNA is TGTGCCAGCAGCTTATTTAGCAGGGAAAGTGGCTACACCTTC.